Included here is one T cell receptor (beta chain) sequence, with context. Its matching antigen is unknown. These data originate in a study of response to subunit inactivated influenza vaccine. Regarding the study as a whole: Authors suggested each seasonal flu vaccination may recruit only limited numbers of new T cells.

The germline gives CDR1 KGHDR, CDR2 SFDVKD. V shed 5 bases and J shed 6 bases, with 10 bases lying between them. CDR3 size: 12 residues. TCRdb independently ran MiXCR on the RT-PCR reads; one entry per CDR3 protein. Of over 150,000 distinct CDR3 sequences in the sample, approximately 15% were seen once. The specimen was CD8+ T cells sorted from PBMCs, collected 5 to 6 days after vaccination. This clonotype originated in a man aged 50 or older who received an inactivated influenza vaccine. V and J are TRBV24-1 and TRBJ2-7, with D perhaps TRBD2 (5 bases). CDR3 amino acids: CATSALAGEQYF. The CDR3 DNA is TGTGCCACCAGTGCCCTTGCGGGCGAGCAGTACTTC.